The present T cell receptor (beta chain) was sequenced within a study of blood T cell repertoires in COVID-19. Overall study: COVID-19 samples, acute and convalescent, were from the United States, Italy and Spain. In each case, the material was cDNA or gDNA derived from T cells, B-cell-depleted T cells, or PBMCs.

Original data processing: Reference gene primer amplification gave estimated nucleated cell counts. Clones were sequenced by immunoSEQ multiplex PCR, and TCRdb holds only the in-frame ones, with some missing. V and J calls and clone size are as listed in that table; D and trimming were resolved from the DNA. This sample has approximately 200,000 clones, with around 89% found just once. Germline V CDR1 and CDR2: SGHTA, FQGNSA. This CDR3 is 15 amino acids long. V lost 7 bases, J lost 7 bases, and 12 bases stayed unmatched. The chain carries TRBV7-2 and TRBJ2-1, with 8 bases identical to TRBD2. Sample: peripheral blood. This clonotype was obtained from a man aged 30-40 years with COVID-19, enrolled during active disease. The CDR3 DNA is TGTGCCAGCACCGACCACATAGCGGGAACGAATGAGCAGTTCTTC. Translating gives CASTDHIAGTNEQFF.